These 27 T cell receptor beta chains came from one sample sequenced in a study of blood T cells in healthy people across ages. The second PCR ran roughly 6 to 11 cycles with a sample-barcoded 5' primer and J-beta primers. TCRdb recomputed calls from the 5' RACE reads with MiXCR, one row per CDR3 protein. The sample contains more than 1.4 million distinct CDR3 sequences, 42% of which appear only once. The sequenced sample consisted of blood. These receptors originate from a woman aged 18-29 years in good health.

This clonotype showed up many times. The chain is built from TRBV29-1 and TRBJ2-7; D not resolved. This CDR3 spans 14 amino acids. V was clipped by 0 bases and J by 2 bases, with 11 bases between them. Germline assignment: CDR1 SQVTM and CDR2 ANQGSEA. The CDR3, as DNA: TGCAGCGTTGAAGATCACACAGACACCTACGAGCAGTACTTC. This gives the protein CSVEDHTDTYEQYF.

This clonotype occurred many times. The chain combines TRBV11-2 with TRBJ2-5; 9 nucleotides match TRBD1. V lost 5 bases to trimming and J lost 5 bases; unmatched junction nucleotides: 3. The CDR3 is 13 amino acids. Germline-derived CDR1 and CDR2 are SGHAT and FQNNGV. In DNA, the CDR3 is TGTGCCAGCAGCAGGGACAGGGAGGAGACCCAGTACTTC. As protein: CASSRDREETQYF.

The chain recombines TRBV30 with TRBJ2-7; D call uncertain. This CDR3 contains 11 residues. The germline V gene encodes CDR1 GTSNPN and CDR2 SVGIG (reference sequence). The V and J ends lost 5 bases and 5 bases respectively, with 10 bases between them. The CDR3 DNA reads as TGTGCCTGGGGACCCCTGAACGAGCAGTACTTC. Encoded protein: CAWGPLNEQYF.

The rearrangement joins TRBV5-1 to TRBJ2-2, with 7 bases fitting TRBD2. The CDR3 length is 17 residues. The V segment lost 3 bases and the J segment 3 bases; nucleotides outside the gene matches: 11. Germline assignment: CDR1 SGHRS and CDR2 YFSETQ. The CDR3 bases are TGCGCCAGCAGCTCCCCAGGTGCTAGCGGATACACCGGGGAGCTGTTTTTT. Protein: CASSSPGASGYTGELFF.

The chain links TRBV20-1 to TRBJ1-3; D gene ambiguous. Germline CDR1 DFQATT, CDR2 SNEGSKA (reference sequence). This CDR3 is built from 11 residues. The CDR3 DNA sequence: TGCACCCTCAGCACTGGAAACACCATATATTTT. It encodes CTLSTGNTIYF.

This rearrangement joins TRBV5-5 to TRBJ1-2; D is unresolved. Between the trimmed V and J ends, which lost 0 bases and 2 bases, there was a span of 11 bases. Germline assignment: CDR1 SGHKS and CDR2 YYEKEE (reference sequence). The CDR3 totals 15 residues. The CDR3 loop is CASSLVEGGNYGYTF. CDR3 bases: TGTGCCAGCAGCTTGGTCGAGGGAGGGAACTATGGCTACACCTTC.

The CDR3 coding sequence is TGCGCCAGCAGCCAAGATGATACAGGGGGCCGTGGCTACACCTTC. Amino acids: CASSQDDTGGRGYTF. V is TRBV4-1 and J is TRBJ1-2, with 9 bases that match TRBD1. The junction had 6 bases not matched to a gene; V was cut back by 0 bases and J by 7 bases. This CDR3 has 15 residues. CDR1 is MGHRA, CDR2 YSYEKL, per germline.

The chain couples TRBV10-3 to TRBJ2-4; the D call may be TRBD1 or TRBD2 (6 bases each). The DNA end favors TRBJ2-7, so the J call may be wrong. This CDR3 spans 15 amino acids. Germline V lookup: CDR1 ENHRY, CDR2 SYGVKD. The DNA of the CDR3 is TGTGCCATCAGTGAGTCCCAGGGGAGGAGAAACGAGCAGTACTTC. This encodes CAISESQGRRNEQYF.

In this sample, this clonotype turned up a few times. V usage is TRBV15 and J usage is TRBJ1-2; D not certain. This CDR3 has 14 amino acids. Deletions cut 1 base from V and 0 bases from J, with 6 bases between. CDR1 is LNHNV and CDR2 is YYDKDF in the germline V gene (reference sequence). The CDR3 region is CATSRATANYGYTF. The CDR3 DNA follows: TGTGCCACCAGCAGAGCGACGGCTAACTATGGCTACACCTTC.

This clonotype was observed a handful of times. The chain joins TRBV4-2 to TRBJ2-7; D unclear. This CDR3 comprises 15 residues. Germline V lookup: CDR1 LGHNA, CDR2 YNFKEQ. Between the trimmed V and J ends, which lost 0 bases and 4 bases, there was a span of 13 bases. This CDR3 reads CASSQEPETGYEQYF. CDR3 in DNA: TGTGCCAGCAGCCAAGAGCCGGAAACCGGGTACGAGCAGTACTTC.

There are a few counts of this clonotype. CDR3 nucleotide sequence: TGTGCCAGCAGCGTTCAGACAGGGTTCTACGAGCAGTACTTC. Encoded protein: CASSVQTGFYEQYF. The chain links TRBV7-2 to TRBJ2-7; the match to TRBD1 covers 7 bases. This CDR3 region has 14 residues. The germline gives CDR1 SGHTA, CDR2 FQGNSA. After removal of 5 bases from V and 3 bases from J, the junction contained 7 bases not matched to a gene.

In its sample, this clonotype was seen a few times. DNA for the CDR3: TGCAGCGTTGTTGAAGGGGACGGGTACGAGCAGTACTTC. It yields the protein CSVVEGDGYEQYF. The rearrangement uses TRBV29-1 and TRBJ2-7, with D perhaps matching TRBD1 or TRBD2 (5 bases each). V was shortened by 4 bases and J by 4 bases, with 14 bases between the two germline ends. Germline V gene lookup returns CDR1 SQVTM and CDR2 ANQGSEA. CDR3 size: 13 residues.

This clonotype came up a few times. The chain couples TRBV21-1 to TRBJ2-7; TRBD2, as called in the table, went unchecked against the DNA. TRBV21-1 is labeled a pseudogene. The CDR3 is 16 residues long. The CDR3 DNA sequence: TGTGCCAGCAGCTTTAGAGGGTCTAGCGGGAGTTGGGAGCAGTACTTC. As protein: CASSFRGSSGSWEQYF.

This clonotype appeared a few times. The CDR3 sequence is CASSLVPTGSYNEQFF. The CDR3 DNA reads as TGTGCCAGCAGCTTAGTACCGACAGGGTCGTACAATGAGCAGTTCTTC. The V and J genes are TRBV7-2 and TRBJ2-1; 7 bases align to TRBD1. Per germline, CDR1 SGHTA and CDR2 FQGNSA. This CDR3 has 16 residues. Trimming at V came to 1 base and at J to 4 bases, leaving 7 bases not matched to a gene.

This clonotype was found many times. The V call is TRBV7-9, the J call TRBJ2-7, with TRBD2 matching 7 bases. The CDR3 runs to 16 residues. CDR1 and CDR2 (germline): SEHNR, FQNEAQ (reference sequence). V was clipped by 1 base and J by 2 bases; unmatched bases: 8. The CDR3 region has the DNA TGTGCCAGCAGCTTAGTTCGGCTAGCGGCTCCCTACGAGCAGTACTTC. This translates into CASSLVRLAAPYEQYF.

The V gene is TRBV11-2, the J gene TRBJ2-7; D is possibly TRBD1 (6 bases). The V end was cut by 4 bases, the J end by 9 bases, with 16 bases between. This CDR3 has 13 residues. Looked up from germline, CDR1 is SGHAT and CDR2 is FQNNGV. CDR3 sequence: CASSSPTGSGQYF. CDR3 nucleotide sequence: TGTGCCAGCAGCTCCCCAACAGGGTCGGGGCAGTACTTC.

The chain carries TRBV24-1 and TRBJ1-5; possibly TRBD1 for D (6 bases). CDR1 KGHDR and CDR2 SFDVKD come from the germline V gene. The CDR3 totals 16 residues. Trimming took off 5 bases at V and 4 bases at J, with 17 bases between the two ends. This CDR3 is CATSGNGVGGNQPQHF. For the CDR3, the DNA is TGTGCCACCAGTGGGAACGGCGTAGGGGGAAATCAGCCCCAGCATTTT.

The V gene is TRBV29-1, the J gene TRBJ2-7; D is unclear. The V gene lost 2 bases and the J gene lost 1 base, with 15 bases spanning the gap. This CDR3 region has 15 residues. In germline, CDR1 is SQVTM, CDR2 ANQGSEA. Here the CDR3 reads CSVEIGHFPSYEQYF. CDR3 DNA: TGCAGCGTTGAAATAGGGCACTTCCCGTCCTACGAGCAGTACTTC.

This clonotype has just a few counts. The chain uses TRBV12-3 or TRBV12-4 and TRBJ1-5, with a possible D match to TRBD1 (5 bases). The length of the CDR3 is 15 residues. The V and J ends lost 5 bases and 5 bases respectively, with 16 bases between them. CDR3 coding DNA: TGTGCCAGCAGTAGACAGTTGGTCGGCGATCAGCCCCAGCATTTT. It encodes CASSRQLVGDQPQHF.

The rearrangement links TRBV4-1 to TRBJ2-3; 10 nucleotides align to TRBD2. Looked up from germline, CDR1 is MGHRA and CDR2 is YSYEKL. V was clipped by 1 base and J by 7 bases; unmatched bases: 11. CDR3 length: 17 residues. The CDR3 bases are TGCGCCAGCAGCCAAGGTATAGCGGGGGGACAATCAAATACGCAGTATTTT. Amino acid sequence: CASSQGIAGGQSNTQYF.

This clonotype was counted between two and nine times. The chain carries TRBV6-5 and TRBJ1-2; tentative D call: TRBD1 (5 bases). The CDR3 contains 15 residues. The germline V gene has CDR1 MNHEY and CDR2 SVGAGI. Trimming took 2 bases from V and 4 from J, leaving 14 bases between them. CDR3 sequence reads: CASSYGGGTRYGYTF. The CDR3 nucleotides read TGTGCCAGCAGTTACGGCGGAGGGACCCGCTATGGCTACACCTTC.

DNA for the CDR3: TGTGCCAGCAGCGTAGTAGATGCGGGGGCCTACAATGAGCAGTTCTTC. Protein: CASSVVDAGAYNEQFF. V gene TRBV9 combines with J gene TRBJ2-1, with 7 bases identical to TRBD2. CDR1 and CDR2 from the germline V gene are SGDLS and YYNGEE. The V segment lost 0 bases and the J segment 2 bases; nucleotides outside the gene matches: 5. This CDR3 region has 16 residues.

This clonotype has a single count. CDR3 nucleotides: TGCAGTGCTAGTGGGGACAGGGGCTATGGCTACACCTTC. Its translation: CSASGDRGYGYTF. The chain uses TRBV20-1 and TRBJ1-2; TRBD1 aligns across 10 bases. Per germline, CDR1 DFQATT and CDR2 SNEGSKA (reference sequence). The CDR3 consists of 13 residues. Unmatched junction bases numbered 2, after V lost 3 bases and J lost 4 bases.

This chain joins TRBV28 and TRBJ2-7; D possibly corresponds to TRBD2 (5 bases). CDR1 and CDR2 from the germline V gene are MDHEN and SYDVKM. Deletions cut 5 bases from V and 2 bases from J, with 13 bases between. The length of the CDR3 is 14 residues. The CDR3 loop reads CASSVGLAPYEQYF. As DNA, the CDR3 is TGTGCCAGCAGTGTTGGCCTAGCTCCCTACGAGCAGTACTTC.

The rearrangement links TRBV11-2 to TRBJ2-1; unclear D gene. This CDR3 has 13 residues. The V gene's germline CDR1 is SGHAT and CDR2 FQNNGV. With 4 bases removed from V and 11 bases from J, the gap between germline ends came to 15 bases. CDR3 sequence (DNA): TGTGCCAGCAGCTCTAACTCCCCTATTAAGCAGTTCTTC. Translated, it gives CASSSNSPIKQFF.

The chain recombines TRBV9 with TRBJ2-1, with 11 bases aligning to TRBD2. This CDR3 is built from 15 residues. J lost 7 bases, V lost 0 bases, and 3 bases had no gene match. Germline lookup yields CDR1 SGDLS and CDR2 YYNGEE. CDR3 nucleotides: TGTGCCAGCAGCGTAGTTAGCGGGGGGGGTAATGAGCAGTTCTTC. The encoded protein is CASSVVSGGGNEQFF.

The chain recombines TRBV2 with TRBJ2-5, with 10 bases fitting TRBD1. The CDR3 is made up of 14 amino acids. V shed 8 bases and J 11 bases; nucleotides not matched to a gene: 14. CDR1 is SNHLY, CDR2 FYNNEI, per germline. The chain's CDR3 is CASVPGQGNNEQYF. In DNA, the CDR3 is TGTGCCAGCGTTCCGGGACAGGGGAACAATGAGCAGTACTTC.